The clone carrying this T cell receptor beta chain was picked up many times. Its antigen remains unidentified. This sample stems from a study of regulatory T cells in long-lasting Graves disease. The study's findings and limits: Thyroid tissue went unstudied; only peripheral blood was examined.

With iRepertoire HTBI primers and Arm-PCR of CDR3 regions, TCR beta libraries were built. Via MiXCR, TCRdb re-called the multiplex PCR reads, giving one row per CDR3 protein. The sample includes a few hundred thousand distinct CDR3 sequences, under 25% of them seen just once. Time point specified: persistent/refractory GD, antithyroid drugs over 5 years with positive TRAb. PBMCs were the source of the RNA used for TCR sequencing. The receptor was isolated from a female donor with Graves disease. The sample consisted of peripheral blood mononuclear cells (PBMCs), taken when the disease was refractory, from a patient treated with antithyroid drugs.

In nucleotides, the CDR3 is TGTGCCAGCAGCCCCGGGCCCGGGGAGCTGTTTTTT. It encodes CASSPGPGELFF. This chain uses TRBV5-6 with TRBJ2-2; D not resolved. The CDR3 covers 12 residues. Germline V gives CDR1 SGHDT, CDR2 YYEEEE. The ends were cut back, 4 bases at V and 6 bases at J, with 7 bases in the middle.